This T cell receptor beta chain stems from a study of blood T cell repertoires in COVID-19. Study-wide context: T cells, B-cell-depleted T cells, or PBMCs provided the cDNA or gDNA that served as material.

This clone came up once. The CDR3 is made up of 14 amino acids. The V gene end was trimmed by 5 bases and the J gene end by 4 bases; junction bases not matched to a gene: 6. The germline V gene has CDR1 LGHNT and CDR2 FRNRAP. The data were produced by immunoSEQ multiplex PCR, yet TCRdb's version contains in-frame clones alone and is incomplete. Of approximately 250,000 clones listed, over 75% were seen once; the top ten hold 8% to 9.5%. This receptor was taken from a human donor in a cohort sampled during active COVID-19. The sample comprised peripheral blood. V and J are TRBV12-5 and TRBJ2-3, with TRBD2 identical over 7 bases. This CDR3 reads CASGRAGRSDTQYF. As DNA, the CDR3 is TGTGCTAGTGGTAGAGCGGGAAGATCAGATACGCAGTATTTT.